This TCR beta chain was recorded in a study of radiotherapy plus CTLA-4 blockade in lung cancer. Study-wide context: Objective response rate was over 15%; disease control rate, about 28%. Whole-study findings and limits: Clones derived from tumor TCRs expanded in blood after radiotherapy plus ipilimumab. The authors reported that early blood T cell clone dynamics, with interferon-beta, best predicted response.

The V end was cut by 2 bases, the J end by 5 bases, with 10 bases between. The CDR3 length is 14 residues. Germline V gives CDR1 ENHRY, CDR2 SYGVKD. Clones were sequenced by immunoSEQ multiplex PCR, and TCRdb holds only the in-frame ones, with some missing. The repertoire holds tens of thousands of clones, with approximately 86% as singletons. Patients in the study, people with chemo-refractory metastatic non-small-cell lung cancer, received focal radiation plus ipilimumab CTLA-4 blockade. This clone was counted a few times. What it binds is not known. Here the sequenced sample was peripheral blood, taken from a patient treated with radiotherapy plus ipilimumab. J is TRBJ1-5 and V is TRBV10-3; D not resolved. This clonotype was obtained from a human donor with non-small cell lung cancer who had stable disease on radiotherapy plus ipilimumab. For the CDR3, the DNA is TGTGCCATCAGTGAGAGGGAGGTGGATCAGCCCCAGCATTTT. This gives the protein CAISEREVDQPQHF.